These 27 T cell receptor beta chains were sequenced from one sample in a study of T cells in Graves' hyperthyroidism and ophthalmopathy (dated by TCRdb to about 2019). The library was prepared using multiplex PCR. TCRdb records Illumina HiSeq 2000 as the sequencer. TCR beta CDR3 regions were amplified from RNA transcripts. A first-round RT-PCR of the TCR CDR3 used the HTBI primer set with the Qiagen OneStep RT-PCR kit. The raw public data were reprocessed by TCRdb itself: fastp quality trimming at Q25, MiXCR clonotype calling, in-frame beta chains only. Duplicate CDR3 protein sequences are folded into a single record with the most common DNA and genes. For this sample the table gives approximately 630,000 distinct CDR3 sequences, of which around 15% were detected only once. 3.8% of the sample is held by the ten biggest clonotypes. What was sequenced was blood. The receptors derive from a woman aged 25 to 39 with Graves' hyperthyroidism.

At least ten counts were recorded for this clonotype. V usage is TRBV12-3 or TRBV12-4 and J usage is TRBJ2-1; no reliable D call. V lost 2 bases and J lost 5, with 19 bases in between. This CDR3 contains 17 residues. CDR3 sequence reads: CASSLFVGVRNHNEQFF. The CDR3 bases are TGTGCCAGCAGTTTATTCGTCGGTGTACGTAATCACAATGAGCAGTTCTTC.

The V call is TRBV2, the J call TRBJ1-1; maybe TRBD1 (5 bases). V dropped 6 bases and J dropped 4 bases, with 15 bases sitting between them. This CDR3 has 14 amino acids. CDR1 is SNHLY, CDR2 FYNNEI, per germline. CDR3 DNA sequence: TGTGCCAGCAGGACCCAGGGACTTCGCACTGAAGCTTTCTTT. Translated, it gives CASRTQGLRTEAFF. The whole variable domain, remainder taken from reference TRBV2 and TRBJ1-1, is EPEVTQTPSHQVTQMGQEVILRCVPISNHLYFYWYRQILGQKVEFLVSFYNNEISEKSEIFDDQFSVERPDGSNFTLKIRSTKLEDSAMYFCASRTQGLRTEAFFGQGTRLTVV.

This clonotype showed up many times. CDR3 nucleotide sequence: TGTGCCAGCAGCTTACTGGGAGGCCCCCCAGATACGCAGTATTTT. Protein: CASSLLGGPPDTQYF. V is TRBV7-2 and J is TRBJ2-3, with D possibly being TRBD2 (6 bases). This CDR3 contains 15 residues. Germline CDR1 reads SGHTA; CDR2 reads FQGNSA. V was pared by 2 bases and J by 4 bases, with 13 bases between.

This clonotype was detected only a few times. J is TRBJ1-6 and V is TRBV27, with a weak D call TRBD1 (5 bases). CDR1 is MNHEY, CDR2 SMNVEV, per germline (reference sequence). The CDR3 covers 14 residues. The V end was cut by 5 bases, the J end by 5 bases, with 10 bases between. The chain's CDR3 is CASSQTVNNSPLHF. CDR3 DNA sequence: TGTGCCAGCAGTCAGACAGTAAATAATTCACCCCTCCACTTT.

This clonotype has at least ten counts. The rearrangement uses TRBV2 and TRBJ2-7; D may be TRBD2 (5 bases). The CDR3 is 11 amino acids. V lost 8 bases, J lost 3 bases, and 8 bases lay in between. CDR1 is SNHLY and CDR2 is FYNNEI in the germline V gene. The CDR3 protein is CASLEGYEQYF. CDR3 sequence (DNA): TGTGCCAGCCTAGAGGGCTACGAGCAGTACTTC.

This clonotype was seen a few times. This sequence joins TRBV10-3 and TRBJ2-7; 8 bases fit TRBD1. CDR1 is ENHRY and CDR2 is SYGVKD in the germline V gene. The CDR3 is 14 amino acids. The junction had 8 bases not matched to a gene; V was cut back by 5 bases and J by 5 bases. DNA for the CDR3: TGTGCCATCAGTCCCGGACAGGGTATCAACGAGCAGTACTTC. It translates to CAISPGQGINEQYF.

This clonotype was seen ten or more times. The chain recombines TRBV7-2 with TRBJ2-7; a weak D match, TRBD1 (6 bases). Germline values: CDR1 SGHTA, CDR2 FQGNSA. The length of the CDR3 is 14 residues. V lost 6 bases to trimming and J lost 2 bases, with 14 bases between them. The CDR3 protein is CASSPPGTTYEQYF. CDR3 coding DNA: TGTGCCAGCAGTCCACCCGGGACAACCTACGAGCAGTACTTC.

The chain has TRBV5-1 and TRBJ2-5; possibly TRBD1 for D (6 bases). Trimming took 4 bases from V and 5 from J, leaving 24 bases between them. This CDR3 is 17 amino acids long. The germline V gene encodes CDR1 SGHRS and CDR2 YFSETQ. CDR3 nucleotides: TGCGCCAGCAGCCCGACCGATCGTATCACAGGGTTGGAGACCCAGTACTTC. Translating it yields CASSPTDRITGLETQYF.

In its sample, this clonotype was seen many times. The chain is built from TRBV28 and TRBJ2-7; D is unresolved. Between the trimmed V and J ends, which lost 3 bases and 5 bases, there was a span of 5 bases. CDR1 and CDR2 (germline): MDHEN, SYDVKM. The CDR3 consists of 11 residues. This CDR3 reads CASSFSNEQYF. In DNA, the CDR3 is TGTGCCAGCAGTTTTTCGAACGAGCAGTACTTC.

In DNA, the CDR3 is TGTGCCAGCAGGGCTACTCTTTCTGGGGCCAACGTCCTGACTTTC. This translates into CASRATLSGANVLTF. J is TRBJ2-6 and V is TRBV2; D not certain. Trimming shortened V by 6 bases and J by 1 base, and 10 bases separated the two germline ends. The CDR3 sequence is 15 residues long. Germline CDR1 is SNHLY and CDR2 is FYNNEI.

This clonotype was observed at least ten times. The gene calls are TRBV2 and TRBJ2-4, with D perhaps being TRBD1 or TRBD2 (5 bases each). The CDR3 totals 14 residues. The V gene lost 6 bases and the J gene lost 6 bases, with 15 bases spanning the gap. Germline V gene lookup returns CDR1 SNHLY and CDR2 FYNNEI. The DNA of the CDR3 is TGTGCCAGCAGAATAGGGACCGAACGAAACATTCAGTACTTC. Its translation: CASRIGTERNIQYF.

This clonotype showed up many times. The CDR3, as DNA: TGTGCCAGCAGGTCCCCCTTACAGGGAAGCGAGCAGTACTTC. This gives the protein CASRSPLQGSEQYF. J is TRBJ2-7 and V is TRBV12-3 or TRBV12-4; weak D call: TRBD1 (6 bases). The CDR3 covers 14 residues. V shed 6 bases and J shed 6 bases, with 18 bases lying between them.

This sequence joins TRBV27 and TRBJ2-1; 8 positions agree with TRBD1. CDR1 and CDR2 from the germline V gene are MNHEY and SMNVEV (reference sequence). The CDR3 consists of 14 residues. V lost 5 bases, J lost 8 bases, and 8 bases stayed unmatched. This CDR3 reads CASSNRGTGDEQFF. The CDR3 region has the DNA TGTGCCAGCAGTAACAGGGGGACGGGTGATGAGCAGTTCTTC.

This clonotype was counted ten times or more. The genes are TRBV3-1 and TRBJ2-7, with 7 bases lining up with TRBD1. CDR1 and CDR2 from the germline V gene are LGHDT and YNNKEL (reference sequence). The CDR3 runs to 15 residues. V was pared by 0 bases and J by 0 bases, with 2 bases of the junction left unmatched. The CDR3 here is CASSQDGTDSYEQYF. As DNA, the CDR3 is TGTGCCAGCAGCCAAGATGGGACAGACTCCTACGAGCAGTACTTC.

In this sample, this clonotype turned up many times. The chain recombines TRBV7-8 with TRBJ1-5; weak D call: TRBD1 (6 bases). The germline V gene has CDR1 SGHVS and CDR2 FQNEAQ. V was trimmed by 4 bases and J by 5 bases, leaving 9 bases between them. The CDR3 is 13 amino acids. CDR3 bases: TGTGCCAGCAGCTCGCAGGGGTATCAGCCCCAGCATTTT. The encoded protein is CASSSQGYQPQHF. Full variable domain (rest looked up from reference TRBV7-8 and TRBJ1-5): GAGVSQSPRYKVAKRGQDVALRCDPISGHVSLFWYQQALGQGPEFLTYFQNEAQLDKSGLPSDRFFAERPEGSVSTLKIQRTQQEDSAVYLCASSSQGYQPQHFGDGTRLSIL.

About this clonotype: A much more abundant neighbour one base away suggests this may be a read error. The rearrangement links TRBV12-3 or TRBV12-4 to TRBJ2-7; no firm D call. The J call may be mistaken, given a closer DNA end match to TRBJ2-1. The length of the CDR3 is 12 residues. The chain's CDR3 is CASSLVQYEQFF. The CDR3 DNA sequence: TGTGCCAGCAGTTTAGTCCAGTACGAGCAGTTCTTC.

This clonotype was counted at least ten times. The V gene is TRBV5-1, the J gene TRBJ2-7; 9 bases line up with TRBD2. CDR1 SGHRS and CDR2 YFSETQ come from the germline V gene. The CDR3 covers 14 residues. The V gene end was trimmed by 2 bases and the J gene end by 4 bases; junction bases not matched to a gene: 4. As DNA, the CDR3 is TGCGCCAGCAGCTTAGAGCGGGAGGTATACGAGCAGTACTTC. Translated: CASSLEREVYEQYF.

This clonotype was counted at least ten times. The rearrangement joins TRBV7-2 to TRBJ1-1, with D maybe TRBD1 (5 bases). This CDR3 region has 16 residues. Germline CDR1 is SGHTA and CDR2 is FQGNSA. Trimming shortened V by 5 bases and J by 1 base, and 17 bases separated the two germline ends. The CDR3 reads CASSLHPTASNTEAFF. CDR3 DNA: TGTGCCAGCAGCCTACACCCGACAGCGTCGAACACTGAAGCTTTCTTT.

This CDR3 reads CASRTAYMNTEAFF. CDR3 sequence (DNA): TGTGCCAGTAGGACAGCTTACATGAACACTGAAGCTTTCTTT. The chain is built from TRBV19 and TRBJ1-1, with D possibly TRBD1 on 5 matching bases. The CDR3 loop spans 14 amino acids. Trimming removed 6 bases at V and 0 bases at J, with 11 bases between. Germline V gene lookup returns CDR1 LNHDA and CDR2 SQIVND (reference sequence).

This clonotype was counted only a few times. This chain joins TRBV13 and TRBJ2-1; D may be TRBD2 (6 bases). Germline-derived CDR1 and CDR2 are PRHDT and FYEKMQ (reference sequence). Between the trimmed V and J ends, which lost 8 bases and 8 bases, there was a span of 22 bases. The CDR3 totals 15 residues. CDR3 in DNA: TGTGCCAGCGGCGAGGGGAGGACTAATAGAGATGAGCAGTTCTTC. Translating it yields CASGEGRTNRDEQFF.

This clonotype occurred a few times. V usage is TRBV29-1 and J usage is TRBJ1-2, with D possibly matching TRBD1 (5 bases). The CDR3 has 12 amino acids. The germline V gene has CDR1 SQVTM and CDR2 ANQGSEA. Trimming took off 1 base at V and 8 bases at J, with 11 bases between the two ends. The CDR3 is CSVEGQREGYTF. The DNA of the CDR3 is TGCAGCGTTGAAGGACAGCGAGAAGGCTACACCTTC. The entire variable domain, with the rest obtained from reference TRBV29-1 and TRBJ1-2, is as follows: SAVISQKPSRDICQRGTSLTIQCQVDSQVTMMFWYRQQPGQSLTLIATANQGSEATYESGFVIDKFPISRPNLTFSTLTVSNMSPEDSSIYLCSVEGQREGYTFGSGTRLTVV.

CDR3 sequence reads: CASSPDRGEQYF. The CDR3 DNA sequence: TGTGCCAGCAGTCCAGACAGGGGAGAGCAGTACTTC. V is TRBV12-3 or TRBV12-4 and J is TRBJ2-7; 8 nucleotides agree with TRBD1. The trim removed 5 bases at V and 7 bases at J, leaving 4 bases unmatched. This CDR3 spans 12 amino acids.

This clonotype was observed many times. The rearrangement joins TRBV6-2 or TRBV6-3 to TRBJ2-7; TRBD2 aligns across 14 bases. The CDR3 has 16 amino acids. The V segment lost 6 bases and the J segment 6 bases; nucleotides outside the gene matches: 10. The germline gives CDR1 MNHEY, CDR2 SVGEGT. In DNA, the CDR3 is TGTGCCAGCAGCTACGGAGGGACTAGCGGGAGCTTCGAGCAGTACTTC. Its translation: CASSYGGTSGSFEQYF.

This clonotype was recorded at least ten times. The rearrangement joins TRBV28 to TRBJ1-5; 7 bases fit TRBD1. The V gene end was trimmed by 3 bases and the J gene end by 3 bases; junction bases not matched to a gene: 2. Germline V CDR1 and CDR2: MDHEN, SYDVKM. There are 14 residues in the CDR3. This chain's CDR3 is CASSFTGDNQPQHF. DNA for the CDR3: TGTGCCAGCAGTTTCACAGGGGACAATCAGCCCCAGCATTTT.

The chain uses TRBV6-1 and TRBJ2-1, with TRBD2 matching over 7 bases. V was pared by 2 bases and J by 9 bases, with 10 bases of the junction left unmatched. The germline gives CDR1 MNHNS, CDR2 SASEGT. This CDR3 comprises 15 residues. CDR3 residues: CASSEPIGREGEQFF. The CDR3 DNA follows: TGTGCCAGCAGTGAACCCATTGGGAGGGAAGGTGAGCAGTTCTTC.

This clonotype has more than one count but fewer than ten. The chain has TRBV12-3 or TRBV12-4 and TRBJ2-3; D not resolved. The CDR3 is 16 residues long. V lost 6 bases, J lost 1 base, and 17 bases lay in between. The CDR3 here is CASRLGPRLGTDTQYF. The DNA for the CDR3 is TGTGCCAGCAGGTTGGGCCCCCGGCTGGGCACAGATACGCAGTATTTT.

In its sample, this clonotype was seen a few times. V is TRBV24-1 and J is TRBJ2-3, with D tentatively TRBD2 (6 bases). Germline lookup yields CDR1 KGHDR and CDR2 SFDVKD. The CDR3 totals 15 residues. Trimming left V 4 bases short and J 6 bases short, with 16 bases between. The CDR3 loop is CATSELGTAEDTQYF. CDR3 DNA sequence: TGTGCCACCAGTGAGCTGGGGACTGCTGAGGATACGCAGTATTTT.